This section outlines one T cell receptor beta chain sequence together with its context. This entry comes from a study of blood T cell repertoires in COVID-19. Germline lookup yields CDR1 KGHSH and CDR2 LQKENI. With V trimmed by 2 bases and J by 1 base, 7 bases remained unmatched. The CDR3 runs 16 residues. Profiled with immunoSEQ multiplex PCR; TCRdb holds only in-frame clones, not every one. The sample records roughly 41,000 clones, roughly four fifths being singletons. The receptor's source is a woman older than 75 with acute or convalescent COVID-19. Sequencing was done on a sample of peripheral blood. The chain links TRBV18 to TRBJ1-2; 7 bases are a match to TRBD1. CDR3 coding DNA: TGTGCCAGCTCACCAAAACAGGGGAGGAATAACTATGGCTACACCTTC. It specifies CASSPKQGRNNYGYTF.